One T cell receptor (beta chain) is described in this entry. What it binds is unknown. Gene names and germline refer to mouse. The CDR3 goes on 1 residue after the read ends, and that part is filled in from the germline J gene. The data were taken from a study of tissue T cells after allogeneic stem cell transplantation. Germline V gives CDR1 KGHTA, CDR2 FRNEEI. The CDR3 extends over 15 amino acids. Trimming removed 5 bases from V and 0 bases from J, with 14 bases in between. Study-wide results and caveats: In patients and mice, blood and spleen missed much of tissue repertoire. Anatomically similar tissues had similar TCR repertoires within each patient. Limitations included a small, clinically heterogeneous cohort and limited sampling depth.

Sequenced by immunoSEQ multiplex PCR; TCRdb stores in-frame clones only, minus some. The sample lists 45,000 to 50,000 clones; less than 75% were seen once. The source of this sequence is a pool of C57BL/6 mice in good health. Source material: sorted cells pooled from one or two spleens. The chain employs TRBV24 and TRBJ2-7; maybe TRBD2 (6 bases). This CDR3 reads CASSFRLVSSYEQYF. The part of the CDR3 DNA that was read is TGTGCCAGCAGTTTCCGACTGGTGAGCTCCTATGAACAGTAC.